This T cell receptor beta chain stems from a study of regulatory T cells in long-lasting Graves disease. The germline V gene has CDR1 MNHNS and CDR2 SASEGT. CDR3 length: 11 residues. V was shortened by 6 bases and J by 5 bases, with 6 bases between the two germline ends. Comments on this clonotype: This may come from a read error, since a much larger clone is one base off.

The TCR beta library used iRepertoire HTBI primers with Arm-PCR amplification of CDR3. In TCRdb, the multiplex PCR reads were re-called with MiXCR into one record per CDR3 protein. The sample records 440,000 or so distinct CDR3 sequences, around 14% being singletons. Stated time point: newly diagnosed GD, antithyroid drugs for less than 3 months. Following extraction of RNA from PBMCs, that RNA was used to make the TCR library. These data also featured in a second study, about T cells in Graves' hyperthyroidism and ophthalmopathy. That work states: Patients with uncontrolled infections, other autoimmune diseases, pregnancy or lactation were excluded.

The source is a woman in her 30s with Graves disease. The V and J genes are TRBV6-1 and TRBJ2-3; D uncertain. The sequences come from peripheral blood mononuclear cells (PBMCs), collected at new diagnosis, from a patient treated with antithyroid drugs. Here the CDR3 reads CASSPVDTQYF. The CDR3 DNA sequence: TGTGCCAGCAGCCCCGTAGATACGCAGTATTTT.